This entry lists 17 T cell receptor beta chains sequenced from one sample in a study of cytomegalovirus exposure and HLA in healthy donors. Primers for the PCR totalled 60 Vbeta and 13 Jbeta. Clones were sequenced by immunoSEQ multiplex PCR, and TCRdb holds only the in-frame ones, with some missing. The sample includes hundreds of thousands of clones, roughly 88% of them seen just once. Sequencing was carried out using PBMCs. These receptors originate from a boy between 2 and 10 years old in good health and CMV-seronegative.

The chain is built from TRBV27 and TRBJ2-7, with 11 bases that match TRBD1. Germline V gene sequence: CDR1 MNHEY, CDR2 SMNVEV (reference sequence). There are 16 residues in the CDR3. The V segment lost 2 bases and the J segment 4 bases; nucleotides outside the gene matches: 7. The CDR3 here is CASSLDRDRGSYEQYF. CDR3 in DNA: TGTGCCAGCAGTTTAGATAGGGACAGGGGGTCGTACGAGCAGTACTTC.

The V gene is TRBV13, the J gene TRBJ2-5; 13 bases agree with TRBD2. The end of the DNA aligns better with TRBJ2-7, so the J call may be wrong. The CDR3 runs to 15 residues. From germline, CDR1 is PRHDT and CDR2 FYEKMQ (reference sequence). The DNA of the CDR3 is TGTGCCAGCAGCTCCCGGACTAGCGGGAGTTACGAGCAGTACTTC. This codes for CASSSRTSGSYEQYF.

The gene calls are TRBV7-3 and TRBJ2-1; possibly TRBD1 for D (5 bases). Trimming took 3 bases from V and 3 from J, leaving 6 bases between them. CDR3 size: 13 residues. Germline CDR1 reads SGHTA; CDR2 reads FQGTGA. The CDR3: CASSFQGYNEQFF. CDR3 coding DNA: TGTGCCAGCAGCTTTCAGGGCTACAATGAGCAGTTCTTC. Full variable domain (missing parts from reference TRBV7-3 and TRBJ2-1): GAGVSQTPSNKVTEKGKYVELRCDPISGHTALYWYRQSLGQGPEFLIYFQGTGAADDSGLPNDRFFAVRPEGSVSTLKIQRTERGDSAVYLCASSFQGYNEQFFGPGTRLTVL.

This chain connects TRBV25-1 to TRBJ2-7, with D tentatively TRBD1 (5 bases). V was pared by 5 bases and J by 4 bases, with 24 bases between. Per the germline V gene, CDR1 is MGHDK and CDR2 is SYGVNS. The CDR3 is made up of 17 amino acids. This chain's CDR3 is CASSPEPGSGLPYEQYF. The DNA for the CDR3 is TGTGCCAGCAGTCCCGAACCGGGTTCAGGGCTACCTTACGAGCAGTACTTC.

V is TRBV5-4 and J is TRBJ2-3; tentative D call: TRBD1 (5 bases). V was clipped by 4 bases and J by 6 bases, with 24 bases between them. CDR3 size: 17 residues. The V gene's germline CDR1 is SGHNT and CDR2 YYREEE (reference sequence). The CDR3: CASSPTQVLGPVDTQYF. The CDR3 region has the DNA TGTGCCAGCAGCCCAACCCAAGTACTGGGGCCCGTTGATACGCAGTATTTT.

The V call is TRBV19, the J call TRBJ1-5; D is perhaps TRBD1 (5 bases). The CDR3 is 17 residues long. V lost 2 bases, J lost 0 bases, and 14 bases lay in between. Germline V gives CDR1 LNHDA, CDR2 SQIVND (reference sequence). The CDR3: CASSIQGYGYSNQPQHF. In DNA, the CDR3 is TGTGCCAGTAGTATACAGGGTTACGGATATAGCAATCAGCCCCAGCATTTT. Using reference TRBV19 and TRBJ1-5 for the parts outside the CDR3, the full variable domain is DGGITQSPKYLFRKEGQNVTLSCEQNLNHDAMYWYRQDPGQGLRLIYYSQIVNDFQKGDIAEGYSVSREKKESFPLTVTSAQKNPTAFYLCASSIQGYGYSNQPQHFGDGTRLSIL.

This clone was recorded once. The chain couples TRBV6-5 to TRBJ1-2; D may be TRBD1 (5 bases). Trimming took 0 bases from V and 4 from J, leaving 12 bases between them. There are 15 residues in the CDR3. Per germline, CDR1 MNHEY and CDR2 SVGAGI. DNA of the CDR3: TGTGCCAGCAGTTACTCGCCCGGGGGGTTCTATGGCTACACCTTC. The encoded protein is CASSYSPGGFYGYTF.

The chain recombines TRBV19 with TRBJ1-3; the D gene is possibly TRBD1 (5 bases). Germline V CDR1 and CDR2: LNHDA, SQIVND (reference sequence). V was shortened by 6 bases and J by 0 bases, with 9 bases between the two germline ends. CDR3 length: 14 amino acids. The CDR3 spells CASSDSYSGNTIYF. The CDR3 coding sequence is TGTGCCAGTAGCGACAGCTACTCTGGAAACACCATATATTTT.

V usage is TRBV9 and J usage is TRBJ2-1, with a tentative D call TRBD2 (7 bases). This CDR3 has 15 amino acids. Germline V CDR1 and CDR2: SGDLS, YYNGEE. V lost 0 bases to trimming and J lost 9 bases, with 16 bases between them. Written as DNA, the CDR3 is TGTGCCAGCAGCGTAGGGGGGGGCTTTTTGAGTGAGCAGTTCTTC. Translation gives CASSVGGGFLSEQFF.

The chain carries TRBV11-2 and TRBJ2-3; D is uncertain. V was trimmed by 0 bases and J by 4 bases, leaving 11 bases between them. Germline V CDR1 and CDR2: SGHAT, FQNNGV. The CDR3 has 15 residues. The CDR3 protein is CASSLDLGAADTQYF. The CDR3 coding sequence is TGTGCCAGCAGCTTAGACCTGGGCGCAGCAGATACGCAGTATTTT.

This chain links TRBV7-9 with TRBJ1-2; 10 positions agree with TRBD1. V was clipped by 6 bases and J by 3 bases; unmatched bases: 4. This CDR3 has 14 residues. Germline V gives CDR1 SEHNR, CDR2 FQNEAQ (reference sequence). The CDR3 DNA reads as TGTGCCAGCAGGTTCGGGACAGGGGACTATGGCTACACCTTC. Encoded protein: CASRFGTGDYGYTF.

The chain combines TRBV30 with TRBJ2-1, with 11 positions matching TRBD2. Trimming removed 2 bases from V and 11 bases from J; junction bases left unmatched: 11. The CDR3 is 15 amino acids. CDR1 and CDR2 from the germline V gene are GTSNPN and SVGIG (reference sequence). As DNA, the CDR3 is TGTGCCTGGAGTTCCGGGACTAGCGGAGGTCTGAAGCAGTTCTTC. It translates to CAWSSGTSGGLKQFF.

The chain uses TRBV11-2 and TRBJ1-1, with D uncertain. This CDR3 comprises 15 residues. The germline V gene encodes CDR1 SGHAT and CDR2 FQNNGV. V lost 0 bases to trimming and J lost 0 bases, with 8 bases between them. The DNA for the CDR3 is TGTGCCAGCAGCTTAGACCACAGAATGAACACTGAAGCTTTCTTT. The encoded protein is CASSLDHRMNTEAFF. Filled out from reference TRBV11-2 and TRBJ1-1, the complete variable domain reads EAGVAQSPRYKIIEKRQSVAFWCNPISGHATLYWYQQILGQGPKLLIQFQNNGVVDDSQLPKDRFSAERLKGVDSTLKIQPAKLEDSAVYLCASSLDHRMNTEAFFGQGTRLTVV.

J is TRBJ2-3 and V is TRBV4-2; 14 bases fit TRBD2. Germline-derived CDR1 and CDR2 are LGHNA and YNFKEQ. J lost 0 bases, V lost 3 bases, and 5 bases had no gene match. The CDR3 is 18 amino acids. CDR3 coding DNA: TGTGCCAGCAGCCATGGGACTAGCGGGGGTCCTAGCACAGATACGCAGTATTTT. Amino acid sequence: CASSHGTSGGPSTDTQYF.

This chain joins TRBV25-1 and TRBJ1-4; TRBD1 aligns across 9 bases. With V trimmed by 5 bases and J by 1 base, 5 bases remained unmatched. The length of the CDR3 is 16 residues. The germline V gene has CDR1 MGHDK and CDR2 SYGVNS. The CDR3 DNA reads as TGTGCCAGCAGTAGAACAGGGGGCGTAACTAATGAAAAACTGTTTTTT. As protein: CASSRTGGVTNEKLFF.

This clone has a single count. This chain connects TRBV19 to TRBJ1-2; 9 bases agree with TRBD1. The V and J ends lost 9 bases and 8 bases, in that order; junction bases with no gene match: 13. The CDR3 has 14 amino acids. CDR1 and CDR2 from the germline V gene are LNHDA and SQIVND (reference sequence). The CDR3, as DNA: TGTGCCAGCATACCTCGGGACAGGGTAAACGGCTACACCTTC. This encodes CASIPRDRVNGYTF.

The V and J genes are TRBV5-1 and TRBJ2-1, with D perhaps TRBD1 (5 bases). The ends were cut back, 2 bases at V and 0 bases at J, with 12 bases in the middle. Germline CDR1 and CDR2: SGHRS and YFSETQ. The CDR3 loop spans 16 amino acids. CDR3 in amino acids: CASSLGVQSSYNEQFF. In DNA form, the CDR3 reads TGCGCCAGCAGCTTAGGGGTTCAGAGCTCCTACAATGAGCAGTTCTTC.